A selection of T cell receptor beta chains follows, all from one sample in a study of T cell responses to AZD1222 COVID-19 vaccine. Only in-frame clones appear in the TCRdb table, and some are missing; sequencing was by immunoSEQ multiplex PCR. The table has approximately 76,000 clones, about nine tenths seen once. Specimen: peripheral blood, collected on day 0 of AZD1222 vaccination. Every receptor here comes from an adult in good health. Both conserved end residues are part of each CDR3. D genes are given only for firm matches. Rows may omit the clone size; those that give it use once, few, many or a size class.

TRBD1,TRBV11-3,.,TRBJ2-2,CASSPRQGYTGELFF,TGTGCCAGCAGTCCGCGACAGGGGTACACCGGGGAGCTGTTTTTT
TRBD1,TRBV25-1,.,TRBJ1-4,CASSLQGADEKLFF,TGTGCCAGCTCCCTGCAGGGGGCGGATGAAAAACTGTTTTTT
.,TRBV7-2,.,TRBJ2-3,CASSFTGIRTDTQYF,TGTGCCAGCAGCTTTACGGGAATAAGGACAGATACGCAGTATTTT
.,TRBV25-1,.,TRBJ2-6,CASSAGSSGANVLTF,TGTGCCAGCAGTGCGGGTTCCTCTGGGGCCAACGTCCTGACTTTC
.,TRBV21-1,.,TRBJ1-1,CASGNTEAFF,TGTGCCAGCGGTAACACTGAAGCTTTCTTT
.,TRBV6-6,.,TRBJ1-1,CASSTLVPRTEAFF,TGTGCCAGCAGTACCCTCGTGCCTAGGACTGAAGCTTTCTTT
.,TRBV18,.,TRBJ2-2,CASSPDSATGELFF,TGTGCCAGCTCCCCGGACAGCGCCACCGGCGAGCTGTTTTTT
.,TRBV2,.,TRBJ1-4,CASIRSLNEKLFF,TGTGCCAGCATTAGGTCTCTCAATGAAAAACTGTTTTTT
TRBD1,TRBV28,.,TRBJ2-7,CASSLSGTGLSYEQYF,TGTGCCAGCAGTTTGTCCGGGACAGGCCTTTCCTACGAGCAGTACTTC
.,TRBV3-1/TRBV3-2,.,TRBJ1-6,CASSIRGGNSPLHF,TGTGCCAGCAGCATCCGGGGCGGCAATTCACCCCTCCACTTT
.,TRBV6-5,.,TRBJ2-7,CSLLEGYEQYF,TGTTCTCTCCTAGAGGGCTACGAGCAGTACTTC
.,TRBV3-1/TRBV3-2,.,TRBJ1-2,CASSPNPEAQQGYTF,TGTGCCAGCAGCCCCAATCCGGAGGCTCAGCAGGGCTACACCTTC
.,TRBV9,few,TRBJ1-2,CASSADGGGYTF,TGTGCCAGCAGCGCGGACGGTGGAGGCTACACCTTC
.,TRBV6-1,.,TRBJ1-3,CASSEVGLGTIYF,TGTGCCAGCAGTGAAGTTGGCCTGGGCACCATATATTTT
.,TRBV19,.,TRBJ1-6,CASSMRRGRAGSPLHF,TGTGCCAGTAGTATGAGGAGGGGCAGGGCTGGATCACCCCTCCACTTT
.,TRBV5-8,.,TRBJ1-1,CASTLSWGIFTEAFF,TGTGCCAGCACCCTATCATGGGGGATTTTTACTGAAGCTTTCTTT
.,TRBV27,.,TRBJ2-7,CASSLSRGAPYEQYF,TGTGCCAGCAGTTTATCAAGGGGGGCCCCCTACGAGCAGTACTTC
.,TRBV4-2,.,TRBJ2-3,CASSQEVGQPDTQYF,TGTGCCAGCAGCCAAGAGGTCGGGCAACCAGATACGCAGTATTTT
TRBD1,TRBV28,.,TRBJ2-7,CASTTARQGANEQYF,TGTGCCAGCACAACCGCCAGACAGGGAGCCAACGAGCAGTACTTC
.,TRBV19,.,TRBJ1-5,CASSRTDSNQPQHF,TGTGCCAGTAGTCGGACTGATAGCAATCAGCCCCAGCATTTT
.,TRBV12-3/TRBV12-4,.,TRBJ2-1,CASSRVRNEQFF,TGTGCCAGCAGTAGGGTCAGGAATGAGCAGTTCTTC
.,TRBV28,.,TRBJ1-5,CASSLWDRASNQPQHF,TGTGCCAGCAGTTTATGGGACAGAGCTAGCAATCAGCCCCAGCATTTT
.,TRBV4-1,.,TRBJ2-3,CASSQEASTDTQYF,TGCGCCAGCAGCCAAGAAGCTAGCACAGATACGCAGTATTTT
.,TRBV5-5,.,TRBJ2-7,CASSLTPGSLNSYEQYF,TGTGCCAGCAGCTTAACCCCCGGCTCCCTAAATAGCTACGAGCAGTACTTC